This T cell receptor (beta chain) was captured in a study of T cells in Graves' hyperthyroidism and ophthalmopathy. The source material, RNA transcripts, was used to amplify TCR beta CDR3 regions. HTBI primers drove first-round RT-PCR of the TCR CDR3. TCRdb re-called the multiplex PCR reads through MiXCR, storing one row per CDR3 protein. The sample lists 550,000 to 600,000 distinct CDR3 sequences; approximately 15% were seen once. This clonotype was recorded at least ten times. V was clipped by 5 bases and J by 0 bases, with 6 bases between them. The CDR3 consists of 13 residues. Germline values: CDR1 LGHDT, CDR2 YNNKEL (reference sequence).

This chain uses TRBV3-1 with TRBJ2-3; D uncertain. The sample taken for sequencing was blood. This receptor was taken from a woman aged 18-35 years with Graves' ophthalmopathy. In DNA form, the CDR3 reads TGTGCCAGCAGCATTACTAGCACAGATACGCAGTATTTT. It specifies CASSITSTDTQYF.